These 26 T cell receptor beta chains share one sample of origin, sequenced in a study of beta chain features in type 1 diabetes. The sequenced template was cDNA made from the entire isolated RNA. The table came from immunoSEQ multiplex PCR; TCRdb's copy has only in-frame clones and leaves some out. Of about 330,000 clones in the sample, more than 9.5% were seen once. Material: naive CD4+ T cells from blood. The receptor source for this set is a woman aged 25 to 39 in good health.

The CDR3 coding sequence is TGTGCCAGCAGTGAGAGGACCCAGTACTTC. As protein: CASSERTQYF. The V gene is TRBV6-6, the J gene TRBJ2-5, with D unclear. The CDR3 covers 10 residues. Germline V CDR1 and CDR2: MNHNY, SVGAGI (reference sequence). The V gene lost 5 bases and the J gene lost 7 bases, with 5 bases spanning the gap.

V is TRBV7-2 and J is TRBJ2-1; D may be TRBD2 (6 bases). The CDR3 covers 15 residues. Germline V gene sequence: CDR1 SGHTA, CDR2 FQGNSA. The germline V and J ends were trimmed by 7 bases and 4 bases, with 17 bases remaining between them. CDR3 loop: CASMDVGTLYNEQFF. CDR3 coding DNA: TGTGCCAGCATGGATGTCGGGACTCTTTACAATGAGCAGTTCTTC.

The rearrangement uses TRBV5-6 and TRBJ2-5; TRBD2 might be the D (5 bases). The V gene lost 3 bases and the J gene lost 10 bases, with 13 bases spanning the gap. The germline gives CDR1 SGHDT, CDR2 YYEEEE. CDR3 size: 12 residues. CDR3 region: CASSYSGVSQYF. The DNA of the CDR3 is TGTGCCAGCAGCTACTCCGGGGTGAGCCAGTACTTC.

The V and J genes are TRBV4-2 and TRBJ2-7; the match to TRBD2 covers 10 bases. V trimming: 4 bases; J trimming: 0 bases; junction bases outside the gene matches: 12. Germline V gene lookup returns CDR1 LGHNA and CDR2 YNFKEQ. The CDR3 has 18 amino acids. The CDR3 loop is CASSPKSSLAGASYEQYF. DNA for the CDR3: TGTGCCAGCAGCCCCAAAAGTAGTCTAGCGGGAGCCTCCTACGAGCAGTACTTC.

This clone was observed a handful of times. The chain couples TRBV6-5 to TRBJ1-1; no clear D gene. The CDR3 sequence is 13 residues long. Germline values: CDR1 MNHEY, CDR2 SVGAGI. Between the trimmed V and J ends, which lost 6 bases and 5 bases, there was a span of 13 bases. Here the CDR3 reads CASSDNRGTEAFF. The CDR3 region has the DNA TGTGCCAGCAGCGATAACCGCGGGACTGAAGCTTTCTTT.

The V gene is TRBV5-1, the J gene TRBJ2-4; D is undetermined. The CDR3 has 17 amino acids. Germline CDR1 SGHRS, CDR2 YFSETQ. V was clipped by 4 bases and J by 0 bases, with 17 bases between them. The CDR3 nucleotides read TGCGCCAGCAGCCCTCCTACCCAGGTGGGAGCCAAAAACATTCAGTACTTC. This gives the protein CASSPPTQVGAKNIQYF. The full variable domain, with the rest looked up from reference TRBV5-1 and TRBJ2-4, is KAGVTQTPRYLIKTRGQQVTLSCSPISGHRSVSWYQQTPGQGLQFLFEYFSETQRNKGNFPGRFSGRQFSNSRSEMNVSTLELGDSALYLCASSPPTQVGAKNIQYFGAGTRLSVL.

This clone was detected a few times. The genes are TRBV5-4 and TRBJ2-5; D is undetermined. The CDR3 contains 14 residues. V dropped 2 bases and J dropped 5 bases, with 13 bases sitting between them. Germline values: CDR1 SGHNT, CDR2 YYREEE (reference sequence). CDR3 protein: CASSFAGVRETQYF. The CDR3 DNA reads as TGTGCCAGCAGCTTCGCCGGAGTACGTGAGACCCAGTACTTC.

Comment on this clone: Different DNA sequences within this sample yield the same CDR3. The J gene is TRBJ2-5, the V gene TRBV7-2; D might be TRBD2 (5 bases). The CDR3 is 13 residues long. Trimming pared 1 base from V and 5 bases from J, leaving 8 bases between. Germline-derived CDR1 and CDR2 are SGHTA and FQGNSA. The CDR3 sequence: CASSLGPGETQYF. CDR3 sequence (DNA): TGTGCCAGCAGCTTAGGCCCGGGGGAGACCCAGTACTTC. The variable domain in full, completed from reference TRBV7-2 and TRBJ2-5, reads GAGVSQSPSNKVTEKGKDVELRCDPISGHTALYWYRQSLGQGLEFLIYFQGNSAPDKSGLPSDRFSAERTGGSVSTLTIQRTQQEDSAVYLCASSLGPGETQYFGPGTRLLVL.

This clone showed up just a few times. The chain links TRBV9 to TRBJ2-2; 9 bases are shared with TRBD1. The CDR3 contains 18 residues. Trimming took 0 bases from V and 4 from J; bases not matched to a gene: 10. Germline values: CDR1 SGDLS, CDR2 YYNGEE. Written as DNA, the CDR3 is TGTGCCAGCAGCGTAGTCCCCGCACAGGGGGCCGTCACCGGGGAGCTGTTTTTT. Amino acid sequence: CASSVVPAQGAVTGELFF.

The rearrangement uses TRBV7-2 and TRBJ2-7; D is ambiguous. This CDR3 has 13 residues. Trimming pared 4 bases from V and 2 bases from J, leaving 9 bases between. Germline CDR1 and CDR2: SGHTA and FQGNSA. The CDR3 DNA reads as TGTGCCAGCAGCTCCACCTCTACCTACGAGCAGTACTTC. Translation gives CASSSTSTYEQYF.

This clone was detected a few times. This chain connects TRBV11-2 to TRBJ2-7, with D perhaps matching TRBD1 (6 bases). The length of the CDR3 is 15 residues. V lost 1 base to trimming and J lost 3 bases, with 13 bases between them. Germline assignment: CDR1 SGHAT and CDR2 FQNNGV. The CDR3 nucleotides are TGTGCCAGCAGCTTAGCCGCAGGGGTATTCTACGAGCAGTACTTC. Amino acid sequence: CASSLAAGVFYEQYF.

The CDR3 is CASSLLGAGTGELFF. CDR3 in DNA: TGTGCCAGCAGCCTCCTTGGGGCCGGGACCGGGGAGCTGTTTTTT. This chain joins TRBV14 and TRBJ2-2; a possible D gene is TRBD1 (5 bases). The CDR3 consists of 15 residues. The ends were cut back, 4 bases at V and 5 bases at J, with 14 bases in the middle. Germline V gene data show CDR1 as SGHDN and CDR2 as FVKESK.

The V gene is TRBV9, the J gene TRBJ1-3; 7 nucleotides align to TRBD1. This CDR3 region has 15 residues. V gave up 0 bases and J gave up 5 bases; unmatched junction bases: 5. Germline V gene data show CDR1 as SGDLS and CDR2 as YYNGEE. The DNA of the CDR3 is TGTGCCAGCAGCGTAGGACAGGGAGAAAGAAACACCATATATTTT. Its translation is CASSVGQGERNTIYF.

CDR3: CASSRMGSLETEAFF. CDR3 bases: TGTGCCAGCAGCAGGATGGGGAGTTTAGAGACTGAAGCTTTCTTT. This chain connects TRBV5-4 to TRBJ1-1; D ambiguous. CDR1 is SGHNT and CDR2 is YYREEE in the germline V gene (reference sequence). The CDR3 sequence is 15 residues long. Trimming took off 4 bases at V and 5 bases at J, with 18 bases between the two ends.

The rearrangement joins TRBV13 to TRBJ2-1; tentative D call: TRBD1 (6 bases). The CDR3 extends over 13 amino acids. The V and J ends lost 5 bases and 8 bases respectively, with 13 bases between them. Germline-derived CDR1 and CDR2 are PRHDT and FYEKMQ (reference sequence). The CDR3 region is CASSRTAVYEQFF. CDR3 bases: TGTGCCAGCAGCCGGACAGCGGTCTATGAGCAGTTCTTC.

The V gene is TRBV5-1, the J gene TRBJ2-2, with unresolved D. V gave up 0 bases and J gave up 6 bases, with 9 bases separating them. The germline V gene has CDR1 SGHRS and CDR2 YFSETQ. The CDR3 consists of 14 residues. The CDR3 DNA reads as TGCGCCAGCAGCTTGGCCGCTAGTCCCGGGGAGCTGTTTTTT. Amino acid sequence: CASSLAASPGELFF. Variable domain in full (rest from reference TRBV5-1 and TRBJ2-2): KAGVTQTPRYLIKTRGQQVTLSCSPISGHRSVSWYQQTPGQGLQFLFEYFSETQRNKGNFPGRFSGRQFSNSRSEMNVSTLELGDSALYLCASSLAASPGELFFGEGSRLTVL.

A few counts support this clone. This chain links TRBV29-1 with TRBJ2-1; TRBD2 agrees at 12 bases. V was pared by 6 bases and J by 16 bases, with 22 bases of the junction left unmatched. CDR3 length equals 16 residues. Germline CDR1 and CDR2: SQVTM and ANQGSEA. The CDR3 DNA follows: TGCAGCGTGCGAACTAGCGGGAGGAGAGGTGGGGCAATTTATTTCTTC. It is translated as CSVRTSGRRGGAIYFF.

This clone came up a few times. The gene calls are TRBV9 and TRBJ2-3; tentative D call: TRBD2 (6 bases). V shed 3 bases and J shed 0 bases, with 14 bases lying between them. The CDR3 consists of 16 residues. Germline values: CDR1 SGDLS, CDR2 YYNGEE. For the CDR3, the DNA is TGTGCCAGCAGCGGGGCGGGACTTAGGAGCACAGATACGCAGTATTTT. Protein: CASSGAGLRSTDTQYF.

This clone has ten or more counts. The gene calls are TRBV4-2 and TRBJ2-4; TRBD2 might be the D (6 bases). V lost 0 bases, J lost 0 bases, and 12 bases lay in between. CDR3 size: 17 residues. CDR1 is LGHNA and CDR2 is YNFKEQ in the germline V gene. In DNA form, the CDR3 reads TGTGCCAGCAGCCAAGATGTCGGGGGAATAGCCAAAAACATTCAGTACTTC. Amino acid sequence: CASSQDVGGIAKNIQYF.

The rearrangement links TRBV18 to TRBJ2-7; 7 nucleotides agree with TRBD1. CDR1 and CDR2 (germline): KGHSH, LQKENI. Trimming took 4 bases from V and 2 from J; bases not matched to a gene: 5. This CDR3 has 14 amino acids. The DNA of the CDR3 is TGTGCCAGCTCACTAGGGACAGAGACCTACGAGCAGTACTTC. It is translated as CASSLGTETYEQYF.

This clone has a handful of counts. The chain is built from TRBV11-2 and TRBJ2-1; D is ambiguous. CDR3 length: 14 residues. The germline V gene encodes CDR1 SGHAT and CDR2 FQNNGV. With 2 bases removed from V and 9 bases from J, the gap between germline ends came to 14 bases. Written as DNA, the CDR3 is TGTGCCAGCAGCTTACCCCTATTAGCCGGTGAGCAGTTCTTC. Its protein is CASSLPLLAGEQFF.

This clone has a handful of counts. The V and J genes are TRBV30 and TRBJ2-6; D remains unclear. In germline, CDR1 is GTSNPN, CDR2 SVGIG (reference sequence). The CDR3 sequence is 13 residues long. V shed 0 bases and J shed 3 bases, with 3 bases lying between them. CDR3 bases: TGTGCCTGGAGTGTCGGTGGGGCCAACGTCCTGACTTTC. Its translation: CAWSVGGANVLTF.

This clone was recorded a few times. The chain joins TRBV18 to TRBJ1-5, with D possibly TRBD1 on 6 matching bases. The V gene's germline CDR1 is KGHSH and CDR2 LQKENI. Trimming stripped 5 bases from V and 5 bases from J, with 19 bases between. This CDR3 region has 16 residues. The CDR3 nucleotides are TGTGCCAGCTCAACTTCGGTCTGGGGGCAGGATCAGCCCCAGCATTTT. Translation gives CASSTSVWGQDQPQHF.

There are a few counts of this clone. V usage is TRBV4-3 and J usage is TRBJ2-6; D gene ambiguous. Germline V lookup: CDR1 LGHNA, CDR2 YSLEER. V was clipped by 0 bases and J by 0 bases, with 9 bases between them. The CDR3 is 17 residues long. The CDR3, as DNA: TGCGCCAGCAGCCAAGATGGGCGAATCTCTGGGGCCAACGTCCTGACTTTC. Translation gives CASSQDGRISGANVLTF.

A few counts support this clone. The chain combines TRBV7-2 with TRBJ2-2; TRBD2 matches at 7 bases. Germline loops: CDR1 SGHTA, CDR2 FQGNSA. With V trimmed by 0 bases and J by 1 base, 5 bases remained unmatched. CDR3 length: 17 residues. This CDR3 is CASSLAPPGGNTGELFF. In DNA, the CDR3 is TGTGCCAGCAGCTTAGCACCCCCGGGAGGGAACACCGGGGAGCTGTTTTTT.

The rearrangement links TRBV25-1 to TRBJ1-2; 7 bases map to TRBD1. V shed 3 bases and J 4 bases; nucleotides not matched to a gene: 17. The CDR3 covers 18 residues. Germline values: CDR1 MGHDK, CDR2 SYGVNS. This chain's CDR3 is CASSDESLKGALGYGYTF. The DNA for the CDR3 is TGTGCCAGCAGTGATGAATCTCTCAAGGGGGCATTAGGCTATGGCTACACCTTC.